This T cell receptor beta chain was recorded in a study of PD-L1 blockade in urothelial cancer. Overall study: Most patients, about 85% of the roughly 29, were males with bladder-origin cancer. Blood samples had a median of approximately 140,000 T cells, approximately 83,000 unique TCRs, and clonality roughly 0.08.

Using immunoSEQ multiplex PCR, the repertoire was profiled, and TCRdb retains in-frame clones only, with some absent. In the table there are around 45,000 clones, more than 75% of which are singletons. As for time point: pretreatment peripheral blood. The V and J ends lost 4 bases and 2 bases, in that order; junction bases with no gene match: 8. CDR3 length: 15 residues. The germline V gene has CDR1 SGHRS and CDR2 YFSETQ. Sequencing was performed on PBMCs, taken around atezolizumab (anti-PD-L1) treatment. This clonotype originated in a man in his sixties with urothelial cancer. The chain couples TRBV5-1 to TRBJ2-5, with TRBD1 matching over 7 bases. For the CDR3, the DNA is TGCGCCAGCAGCCATACCGACAGGGAGCAAGAGACCCAGTACTTC. Translating gives CASSHTDREQETQYF.